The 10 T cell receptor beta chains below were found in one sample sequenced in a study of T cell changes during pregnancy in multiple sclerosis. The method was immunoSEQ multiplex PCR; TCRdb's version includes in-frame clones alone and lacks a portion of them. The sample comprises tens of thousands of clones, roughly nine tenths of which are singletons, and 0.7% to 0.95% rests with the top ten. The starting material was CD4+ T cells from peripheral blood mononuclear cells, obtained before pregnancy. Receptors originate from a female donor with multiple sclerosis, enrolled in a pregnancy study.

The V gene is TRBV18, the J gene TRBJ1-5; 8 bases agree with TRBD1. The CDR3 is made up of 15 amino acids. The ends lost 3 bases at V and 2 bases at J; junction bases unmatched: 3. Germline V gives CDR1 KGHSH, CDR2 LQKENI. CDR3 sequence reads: CASSPLQGGNQPQHF. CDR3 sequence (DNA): TGTGCCAGCTCACCTTTACAGGGGGGCAATCAGCCCCAGCATTTT.

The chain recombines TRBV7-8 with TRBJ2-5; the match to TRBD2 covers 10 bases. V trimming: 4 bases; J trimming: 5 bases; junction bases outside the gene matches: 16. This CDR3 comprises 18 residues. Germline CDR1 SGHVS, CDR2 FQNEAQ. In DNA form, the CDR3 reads TGTGCCAGCAGCTACAGCGGGGGGGCCAATGTGTCTCCCGAGACCCAGTACTTC. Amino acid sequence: CASSYSGGANVSPETQYF.

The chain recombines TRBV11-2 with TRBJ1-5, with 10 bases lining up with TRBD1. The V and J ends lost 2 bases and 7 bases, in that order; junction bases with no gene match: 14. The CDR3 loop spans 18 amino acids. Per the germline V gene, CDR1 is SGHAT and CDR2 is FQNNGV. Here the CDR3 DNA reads TGTGCCAGCAGCTTACTGGATATGGGACAGGGGCCTAACCAGCCCCAGCATTTT. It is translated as CASSLLDMGQGPNQPQHF.

CDR3 in amino acids: CAQHYLSNEQYF. The CDR3 bases are TGCGCCCAGCACTACCTTAGCAACGAGCAGTACTTC. J is TRBJ2-7 and V is TRBV5-1; D not certain. Trimming stripped 10 bases from V and 5 bases from J, with 16 bases between. The germline V gene has CDR1 SGHRS and CDR2 YFSETQ. The CDR3 covers 12 residues.

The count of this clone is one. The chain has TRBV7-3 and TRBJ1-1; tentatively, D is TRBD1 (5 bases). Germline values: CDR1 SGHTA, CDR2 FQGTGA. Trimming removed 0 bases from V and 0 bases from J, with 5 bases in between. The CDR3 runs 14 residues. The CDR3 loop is CASSLTGVNTEAFF. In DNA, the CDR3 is TGTGCCAGCAGCTTAACAGGGGTGAACACTGAAGCTTTCTTT.

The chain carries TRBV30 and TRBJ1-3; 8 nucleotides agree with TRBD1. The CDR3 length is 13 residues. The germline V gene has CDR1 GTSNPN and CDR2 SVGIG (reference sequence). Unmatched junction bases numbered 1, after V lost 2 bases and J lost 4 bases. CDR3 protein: CAWSRDRGNTIYF. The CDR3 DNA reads TGTGCCTGGAGTAGGGACAGGGGAAACACCATATATTTT.

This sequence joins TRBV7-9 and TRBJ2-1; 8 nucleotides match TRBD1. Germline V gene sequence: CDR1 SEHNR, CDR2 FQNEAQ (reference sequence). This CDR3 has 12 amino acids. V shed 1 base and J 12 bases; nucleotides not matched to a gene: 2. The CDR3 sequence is CASSLEDRGQFF. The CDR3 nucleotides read TGTGCCAGCAGCTTAGAAGACAGGGGGCAGTTCTTC.

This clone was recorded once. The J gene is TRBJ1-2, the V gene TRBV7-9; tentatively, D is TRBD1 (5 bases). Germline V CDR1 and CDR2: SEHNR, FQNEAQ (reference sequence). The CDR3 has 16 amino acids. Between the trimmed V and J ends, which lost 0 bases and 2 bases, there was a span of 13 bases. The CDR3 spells CASSLAWGDLNYGYTF. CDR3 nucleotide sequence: TGTGCCAGCAGCTTAGCGTGGGGCGATTTAAACTATGGCTACACCTTC.

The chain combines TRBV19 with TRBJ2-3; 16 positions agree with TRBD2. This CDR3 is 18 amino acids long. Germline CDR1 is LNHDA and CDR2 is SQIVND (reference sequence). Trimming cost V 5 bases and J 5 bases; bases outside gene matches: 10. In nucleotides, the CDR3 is TGTGCCAGTAGTCCCGTGGGACTAGCGGGGGGGCATGGAGATACGCAGTATTTT. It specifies CASSPVGLAGGHGDTQYF.

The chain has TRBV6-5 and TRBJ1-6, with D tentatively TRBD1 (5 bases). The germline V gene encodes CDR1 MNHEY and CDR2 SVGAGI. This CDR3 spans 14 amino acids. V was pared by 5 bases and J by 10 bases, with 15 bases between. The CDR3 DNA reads TGTGCCAGCAGTGCCAGGGAGGGTGGCTCACCCCTCCACTTT. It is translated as CASSAREGGSPLHF.